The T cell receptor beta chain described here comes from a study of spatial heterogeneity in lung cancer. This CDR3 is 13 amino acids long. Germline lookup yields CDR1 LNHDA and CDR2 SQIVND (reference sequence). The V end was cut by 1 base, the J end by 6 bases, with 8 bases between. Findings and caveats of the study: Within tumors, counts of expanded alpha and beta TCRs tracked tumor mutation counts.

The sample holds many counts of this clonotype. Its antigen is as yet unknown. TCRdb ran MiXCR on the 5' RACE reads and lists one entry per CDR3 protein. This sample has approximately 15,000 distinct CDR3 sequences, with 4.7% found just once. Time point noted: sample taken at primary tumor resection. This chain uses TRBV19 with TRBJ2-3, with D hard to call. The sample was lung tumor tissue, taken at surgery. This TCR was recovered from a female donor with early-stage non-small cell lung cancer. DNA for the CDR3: TGTGCCAGTAGTATAGGCATCAGGGATACGCAGTATTTT. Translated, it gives CASSIGIRDTQYF.